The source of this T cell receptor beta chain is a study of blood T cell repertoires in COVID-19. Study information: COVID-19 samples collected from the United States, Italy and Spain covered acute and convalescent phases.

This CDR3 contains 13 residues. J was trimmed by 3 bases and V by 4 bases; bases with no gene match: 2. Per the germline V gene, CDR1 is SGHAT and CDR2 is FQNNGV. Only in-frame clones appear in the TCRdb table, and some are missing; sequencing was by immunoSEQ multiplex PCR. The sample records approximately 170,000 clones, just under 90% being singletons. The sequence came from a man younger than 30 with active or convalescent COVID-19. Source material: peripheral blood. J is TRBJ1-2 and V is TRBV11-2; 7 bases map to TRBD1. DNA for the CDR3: TGTGCCAGCAGCTCCACAGGGGACTATGGCTACACCTTC. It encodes CASSSTGDYGYTF. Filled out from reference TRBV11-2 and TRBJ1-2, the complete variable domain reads EAGVAQSPRYKIIEKRQSVAFWCNPISGHATLYWYQQILGQGPKLLIQFQNNGVVDDSQLPKDRFSAERLKGVDSTLKIQPAKLEDSAVYLCASSSTGDYGYTFGSGTRLTVV.